What follows are 4 T cell receptor beta chains derived from one specimen sequenced in a study of cytomegalovirus exposure and HLA in healthy donors. Use of 60 Vbeta and 13 Jbeta primers characterized the PCR. The method was immunoSEQ multiplex PCR; TCRdb's version includes in-frame clones alone and lacks a portion of them. The data show 110,000 or so clones, approximately 80% seen once. The sequencing sample was made of PBMCs. These receptor sequences come from a woman aged 25 to 39 in good health and CMV-seropositive.

CDR3 sequence reads: CAWSVKGQGSSGNTIYF. The CDR3 coding sequence is TGTGCCTGGAGTGTCAAGGGACAGGGCAGCTCTGGAAACACCATATATTTT. This chain links TRBV30 with TRBJ1-3; TRBD1 agrees at 9 bases. CDR1 is GTSNPN, CDR2 SVGIG, per germline (reference sequence). The CDR3 is made up of 17 amino acids. V lost 0 bases and J lost 0; bases outside the gene matches: 6.

This rearrangement joins TRBV21-1 to TRBJ2-5; TRBD2 reflects the table's D call only, with no check against the DNA. TRBV21-1 constitutes a pseudogene. The CDR3 consists of 15 residues. In nucleotides, the CDR3 is TGTGCCAGCAGCGCCTCCGGTGGGAGACTAAGGACCCAGTACTTC. The encoded protein is CASSASGGRLRTQYF.

This chain links TRBV15 with TRBJ2-7; a weak D match, TRBD1 (6 bases). The V and J ends lost 4 bases and 2 bases respectively, with 15 bases between them. This CDR3 spans 15 amino acids. Germline loops: CDR1 LNHNV, CDR2 YYDKDF (reference sequence). The DNA of the CDR3 is TGTGCCACCAGCAATGCCGGGACAAGAGCCTACGAGCAGTACTTC. As protein: CATSNAGTRAYEQYF.

This clone was counted a single time. The genes are TRBV11-2 and TRBJ2-2; the D gene is possibly TRBD2 (5 bases). V shed 4 bases and J shed 2 bases, with 11 bases lying between them. CDR1 and CDR2 from the germline V gene are SGHAT and FQNNGV. This CDR3 has 15 residues. The CDR3 here is CASSSRTDNTGELFF. The CDR3 DNA reads TGTGCCAGCAGCTCCCGGACTGATAACACCGGGGAGCTGTTTTTT.